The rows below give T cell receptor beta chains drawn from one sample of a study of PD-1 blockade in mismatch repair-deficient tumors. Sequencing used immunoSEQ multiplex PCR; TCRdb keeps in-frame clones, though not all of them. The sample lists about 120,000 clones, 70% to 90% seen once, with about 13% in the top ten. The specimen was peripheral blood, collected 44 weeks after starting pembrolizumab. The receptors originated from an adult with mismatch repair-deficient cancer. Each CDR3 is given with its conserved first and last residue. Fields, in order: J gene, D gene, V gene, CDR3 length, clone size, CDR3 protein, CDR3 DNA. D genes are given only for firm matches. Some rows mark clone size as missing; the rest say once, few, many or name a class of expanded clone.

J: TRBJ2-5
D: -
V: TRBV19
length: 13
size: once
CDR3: CASSISERETQYF
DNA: TGTGCCAGTAGTATTAGCGAGCGAGAGACCCAGTACTTC

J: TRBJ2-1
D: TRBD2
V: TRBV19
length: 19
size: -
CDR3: CATSMGLAGGRGSYNEQFF
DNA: TGTGCCACCAGTATGGGGTTAGCGGGAGGCCGAGGATCCTACAATGAGCAGTTCTTC

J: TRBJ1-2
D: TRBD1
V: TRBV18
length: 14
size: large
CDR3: CASSPGTGIIGYTF
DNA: TGTGCCAGCTCCCCTGGGACAGGGATAATTGGCTACACCTTC

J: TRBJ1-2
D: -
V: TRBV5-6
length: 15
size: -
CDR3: CASSFRRIINYGYTF
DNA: TGTGCCAGCAGCTTTCGGCGGATAATTAACTATGGCTACACCTTC

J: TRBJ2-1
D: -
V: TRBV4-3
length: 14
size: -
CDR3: CASSRLRGSNEQFF
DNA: TGCGCCAGCAGCCGTCTAAGGGGTAGCAATGAGCAGTTCTTC

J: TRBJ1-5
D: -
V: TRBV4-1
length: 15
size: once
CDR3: CASSQDSTFSQPQHF
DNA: TGCGCCAGCAGCCAAGATTCTACCTTTAGCCAGCCCCAGCATTTT

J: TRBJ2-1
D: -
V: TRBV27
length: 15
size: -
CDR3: CASQGGVWDYNEQFF
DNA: TGTGCCAGCCAAGGCGGGGTTTGGGACTACAATGAGCAGTTCTTC

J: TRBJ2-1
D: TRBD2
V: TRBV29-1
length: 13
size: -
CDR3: CSAGTSGSSEQFF
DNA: TGCAGCGCCGGGACTAGCGGGAGTAGTGAGCAGTTCTTC

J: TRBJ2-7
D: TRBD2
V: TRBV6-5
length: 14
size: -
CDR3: CASSYGAGGYEQYF
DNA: TGTGCCAGCAGTTACGGAGCGGGAGGCTACGAGCAGTACTTC

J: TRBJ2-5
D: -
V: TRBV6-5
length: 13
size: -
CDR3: CASSGHSWETQYF
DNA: TGTGCCAGCAGTGGACATTCCTGGGAGACCCAGTACTTC

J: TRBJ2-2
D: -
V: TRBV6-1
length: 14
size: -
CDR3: CATLSEPSTGELFF
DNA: TGTGCCACCCTTTCTGAGCCGAGCACCGGGGAGCTGTTTTTT

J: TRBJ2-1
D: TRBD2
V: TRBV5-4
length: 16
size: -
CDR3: CASSSRTSGLYNEQFF
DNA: TGTGCCAGCAGCTCACGGACTAGCGGACTTTACAATGAGCAGTTCTTC

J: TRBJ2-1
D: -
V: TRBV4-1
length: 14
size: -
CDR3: CASSQVWDSNEQFF
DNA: TGCGCCAGCAGCCAAGTTTGGGACTCCAATGAGCAGTTCTTC

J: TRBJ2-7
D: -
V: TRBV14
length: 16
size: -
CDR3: CASSQDSGAIGYEQYF
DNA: TGTGCCAGCAGCCAAGATTCGGGGGCTATTGGTTACGAGCAGTACTTC

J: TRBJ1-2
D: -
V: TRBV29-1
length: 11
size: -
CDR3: CSVEDGRGYTF
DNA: TGCAGCGTCGAGGACGGACGAGGGTACACCTTC

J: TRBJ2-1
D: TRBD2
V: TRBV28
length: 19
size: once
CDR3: CASSFSGPLSGPENNEQFF
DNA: TGTGCCAGCAGTTTTTCAGGTCCTCTTAGCGGGCCCGAAAACAATGAGCAGTTCTTC

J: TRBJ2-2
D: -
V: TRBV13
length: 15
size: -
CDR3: CASSFNRANTGELFF
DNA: TGTGCCAGCAGCTTTAATCGAGCGAACACCGGGGAGCTGTTTTTT

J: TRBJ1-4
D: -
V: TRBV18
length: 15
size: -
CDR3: CASSKDLGPLGELFF
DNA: TGTGCCAGCTCAAAAGACTTGGGGCCTCTCGGGGAACTGTTTTTT

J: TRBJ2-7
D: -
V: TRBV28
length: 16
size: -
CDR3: CASSLWPTGANYEQYF
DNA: TGTGCCAGCAGTTTATGGCCGACAGGAGCCAACTACGAGCAGTACTTC

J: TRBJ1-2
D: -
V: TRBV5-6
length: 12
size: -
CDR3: CASSAGRDGYTF
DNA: TGTGCCAGCAGCGCCGGACGTGATGGCTACACCTTC

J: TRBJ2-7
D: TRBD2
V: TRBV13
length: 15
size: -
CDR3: CASSSRLAGSYEQYF
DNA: TGTGCCAGCAGCTCACGACTAGCGGGAAGTTACGAGCAGTACTTC

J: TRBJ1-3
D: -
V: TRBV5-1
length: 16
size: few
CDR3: CASSLGDPGAGNTIYF
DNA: TGCGCCAGCAGCTTAGGGGACCCTGGGGCTGGAAACACCATATATTTT

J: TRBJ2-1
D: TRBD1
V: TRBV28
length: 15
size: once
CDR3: CASSPGTGGLNEQFF
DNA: TGTGCCAGCAGCCCTGGGACAGGGGGCCTCAATGAGCAGTTCTTC

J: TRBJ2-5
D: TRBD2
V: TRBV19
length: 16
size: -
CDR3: CASSSTGAGGLETQYF
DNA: TGTGCCAGTAGCTCTACCGGCGCGGGAGGGTTGGAGACCCAGTACTTC

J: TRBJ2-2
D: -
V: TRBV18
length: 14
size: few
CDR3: CASSRELGTGELFF
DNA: TGTGCCAGCTCACGGGAACTGGGCACCGGGGAGCTGTTTTTT

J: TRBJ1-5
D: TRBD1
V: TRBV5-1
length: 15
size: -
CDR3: CASSPGTGEKQPQHF
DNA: TGCGCCAGCAGCCCCGGGACAGGGGAGAAACAGCCCCAGCATTTT

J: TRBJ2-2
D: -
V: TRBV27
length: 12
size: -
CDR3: CAAQGGTGELFF
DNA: TGTGCCGCACAGGGCGGCACCGGGGAGCTGTTTTTT

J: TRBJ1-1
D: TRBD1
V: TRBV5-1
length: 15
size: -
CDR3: CASSTGQAMNTEAFF
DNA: TGCGCCAGCAGCACAGGACAGGCTATGAACACTGAAGCTTTCTTT

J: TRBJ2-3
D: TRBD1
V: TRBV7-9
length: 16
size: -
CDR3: CASSLGWGTGEDTQYF
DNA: TGTGCCAGCAGCTTAGGTTGGGGGACAGGGGAAGATACGCAGTATTTT

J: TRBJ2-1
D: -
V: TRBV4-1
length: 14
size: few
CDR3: CASSPGRRANEQFF
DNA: TGCGCCAGCAGCCCTGGGCGTAGGGCCAATGAGCAGTTCTTC